Reported below is one T cell receptor beta chain. Antigen specificity is unknown. Compared with germline, one end of the junction differs, possibly owing to a read error. This record belongs to a study of T cells in Graves' hyperthyroidism and ophthalmopathy. Study findings and constraints: Most clonotypes expanded in thyroid above 0.001 were likewise present in blood.

Germline CDR1 ENHRY, CDR2 SYGVKD. The CDR3 spans 13 residues. Lactation, pregnancy, other autoimmune disease or uncontrolled infection excluded patients. Amplified TCR beta CDR3 regions came from RNA transcripts. Initially, a first-round RT-PCR of the TCR CDR3 employed the HTBI primer set. TCRdb passed the multiplex PCR reads through MiXCR, listing each CDR3 protein once. The sample includes around 390,000 distinct CDR3 sequences, roughly 15% of them seen just once. This TCR derives from a woman in her thirties with Graves' ophthalmopathy. The rearrangement links TRBV10-3 to TRBJ1-1; no clear D gene. Sequenced sample: blood. Here the CDR3 DNA reads TGTCCCATCAGTGAGTCCCGGAACACTGAAGCTTTCTTT. It codes for CPISESRNTEAFF.